The text below deals with one T cell receptor beta chain. In the original workflow: Counts of nucleated cells, estimated from reference gene primer amplification, were obtained. Generated by immunoSEQ multiplex PCR, the TCRdb table keeps only in-frame clones and is missing some. The V and J calls and the clone size are those of that table, but D and trimming were determined from the DNA. This sample carries roughly 200,000 clones, roughly 84% of them seen once, and the ten largest clones take roughly 7.2%. The CDR3 is 17 residues long. Trimming stripped 5 bases from V and 5 bases from J, with 19 bases between. Looked up from germline, CDR1 is MNHNY and CDR2 is SVGAGI (reference sequence). The sample belongs to a study of blood T cell repertoires in COVID-19. Background on the study: Either two negative PCRs, clearance, or symptom resolution qualified Cohort 3 donors as recovered. Sources were T cells, B-cell-depleted T cells, or PBMCs; the material itself was cDNA or gDNA.

Sequencing was carried out using PBMCs or T cells enriched from blood (not recorded which). The receptor's source is a man younger than 40 in a cohort exposed to, infected with or recovered from COVID-19 (not recorded which). This chain connects TRBV6-6 to TRBJ1-6, with D possibly matching TRBD1 (6 bases). The CDR3 DNA follows: TGTGCCAGCAGTCGAAGACAGGTTCCACCCAATAATTCACCCCTCCACTTT. Protein sequence: CASSRRQVPPNNSPLHF.